The clone carrying this TCR beta chain turned up a few times. The target antigen is unknown. Germline V lookup: CDR1 SGDLS, CDR2 YYNGEE. Trimming pared 2 bases from V and 0 bases from J, leaving 12 bases between. There are 15 residues in the CDR3. The data were obtained in a study of CD8 T cells in ankylosing spondylitis. Study-wide findings and caveats: There were earlier reports of some motif variants in reactive arthritis synovial fluid and blood. The study identified a TCR beta motif of roughly eight highly homologous variants that appeared characteristic of ankylosing spondylitis blood.

MiXCR, run by TCRdb on the 5' RACE reads, gives a single entry per CDR3 protein. Here the sample spans a few hundred thousand distinct CDR3 sequences, 15% to 20% being singletons. Sequenced sample: blood, either unsorted or a sorted T cell fraction (not recorded which). The V call is TRBV9, the J call TRBJ2-7; a weak D match, TRBD2 (5 bases). This receptor was obtained from a male donor with ankylosing spondylitis or in good health (not recorded which). The CDR3: CASSVGDLSSYEQYF. CDR3 sequence (DNA): TGTGCCAGCAGCGTGGGAGACCTGAGCTCCTACGAGCAGTACTTC.